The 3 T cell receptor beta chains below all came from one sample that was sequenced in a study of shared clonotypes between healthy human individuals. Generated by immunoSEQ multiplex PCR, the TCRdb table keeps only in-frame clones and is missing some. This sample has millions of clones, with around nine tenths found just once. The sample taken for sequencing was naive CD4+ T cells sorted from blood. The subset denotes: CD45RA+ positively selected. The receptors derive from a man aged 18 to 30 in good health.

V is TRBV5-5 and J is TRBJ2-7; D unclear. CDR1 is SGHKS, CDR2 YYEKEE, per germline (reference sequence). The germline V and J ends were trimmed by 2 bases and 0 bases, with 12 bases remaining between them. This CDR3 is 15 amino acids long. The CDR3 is CASSLHSLGSYEQYF. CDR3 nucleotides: TGTGCCAGCAGCTTACACTCCCTTGGCTCCTACGAGCAGTACTTC.

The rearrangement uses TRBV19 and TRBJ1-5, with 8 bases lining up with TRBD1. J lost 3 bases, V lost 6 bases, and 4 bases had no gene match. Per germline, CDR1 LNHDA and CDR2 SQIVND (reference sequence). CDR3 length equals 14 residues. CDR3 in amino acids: CASRGQGYNQPQHF. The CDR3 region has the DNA TGTGCCAGTAGAGGACAGGGATACAATCAGCCCCAGCATTTT.

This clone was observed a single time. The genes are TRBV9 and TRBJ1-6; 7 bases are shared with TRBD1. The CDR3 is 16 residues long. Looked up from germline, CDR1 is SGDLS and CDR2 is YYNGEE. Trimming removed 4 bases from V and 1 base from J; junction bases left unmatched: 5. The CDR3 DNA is TGTGCCAGCAGCAGACAGGGAGTTTCCTATAATTCACCCCTCCACTTT. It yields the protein CASSRQGVSYNSPLHF.